This is a list of T cell receptor beta chains from one sample in a study of blood T cell repertoires in COVID-19. Using immunoSEQ multiplex PCR, the repertoire was profiled, and TCRdb retains in-frame clones only, with some absent. Counted here are 300,000 to 400,000 clones, 70% to 90% occurring once; the ten biggest clones make up 1.5% to 2%. Material for sequencing was peripheral blood. Receptors were obtained from a woman aged 25 to 39 with COVID-19, enrolled during active disease. Each CDR3 is given with its conserved first and last residue.

CASSQGQANTEAFF TRBJ1-1 TRBV4-3
CASSSDGATEAFF TRBJ1-1 TRBV6-5
CASSSRVVRGYGYTF TRBJ1-2 TRBV7-8
CASSESPGGLTYNEQFF TRBJ2-1 TRBV25-1
CASSQDWSSLETQYF TRBJ2-5 TRBV4-3
CASSLDRNQPQHF TRBJ1-5 TRBV11-2
CATRADRYTGELFF TRBJ2-2 TRBV15
CASSPRPEPGELFF TRBJ2-2 TRBV5-6
CASSEALLGGSTGELFF TRBJ2-2 TRBV2
CASSRQGYQPQHF TRBJ1-5 TRBV28
CASSEGTGGLDEQFF TRBJ2-1 TRBV10-1